This TCR beta chain was recorded in a study of CD8 T cells in Susac syndrome (dated by TCRdb to the late 2010s). Some background on the complete study: The study used repertoire sequencing to test whether antigen drove CD8+ T cell activation and differentiation in Susac syndrome. Clonality of the CD8+ T cell repertoire was compared between about a dozen healthy donors, approximately 14 Susac syndrome patients and about 15 multiple sclerosis patients.

Remarks on this clonotype: The clone's antigen remains unknown. No base quality information exists; no much larger clone differs at one position.

Peripheral blood CD8+ and CD4+ T cells from healthy donors, Susac syndrome patients and multiple sclerosis patients were profiled using high-throughput TCR beta sequencing. Multiple sclerosis controls were treatment-naive patients with stable or active relapsing-remitting disease fulfilling revised McDonald criteria. Bulk CD8+ and CD4+ T cells were purified by magnetic negative isolation, while CD8+ TEMRA cells were enriched using FACS. Blood was drawn into EDTA tubes, processed within 24 hours, and PBMCs were isolated by density gradient centrifugation. PBMCs intended for TCR sequencing were cryopreserved in liquid nitrogen and thawed later in a water bath at 37 degrees C. The sorted or isolated CD4+, CD8+ and CD8+ TEMRA cells had a purity of 90% or higher. V loses 0 bases, J loses 2 bases, and the germline ends lie 13 bases apart. The CDR3 goes from the cysteine to the phenylalanine over 16 residues. The entry retains the CDR3 DNA only, 48 bases that are in frame from base 1.

RNA was extracted using the RNeasy kit, and about 0.45 to 1 ug of the RNA was reverse transcribed with random hexamers. The immunoSEQ multiplex PCR assay, covering 54 Vbeta and 13 Jbeta segments, was used to amplify TCR beta CDR3 regions. PCR amplification bias was corrected using a synthetic template baseline for primer optimization and computational correction. Under the source paper's analysis protocol: Only productive sequences were kept, with reads annotated to V, D and J genes according to IMGT and analyzed in immunoSEQ Analyzer. Clonality was computed as one minus Shannon entropy normalized by log2 of the number of productive unique sequences. Public and private clones were assessed among the 100 most prevalent clones of each patient and control. A clone was defined as Susac-specific if it was absent from the healthy and MS cohorts, from over a thousand published viral clones and from other ImmuneACCESS disease sequences. TCRdb applied fastp at Q25 and MiXCR to the public reads, then kept only in-frame beta chains. CDR3 protein duplicates are merged, each entry listing the most common genes and DNA. The V and J calls reflect TCRdb's pipeline rather than the authors' work. In all, the sample holds roughly 200,000 distinct CDR3 sequences, and roughly 96% of those were seen once. 0.15% to 0.2% of the sample belongs to the ten largest clones.

Overall results and qualifications from the work: The number of individuals in the TCR sequencing and HLA analysis was acknowledged as relatively small.

Material for sequencing was CD8+ T cells from PBMCs. The rearranged chain carries TRBV12-3 or TRBV12-4 and TRBJ2-5, with the D gene too uncertain to name. This TCR derives from a human donor with multiple sclerosis. In nucleotides, the sequence is TGTGCCAGCAGTTTAGCGTCACTGAGAACACAAGAGACCCAGTACTTC. It is translated as CASSLASLRTQETQYF.